The entry that follows covers one T cell receptor beta chain sequence. The sample is drawn from a study of blood T cell repertoires in COVID-19. Libraries were prepared by immunoSEQ multiplex PCR; TCRdb keeps only in-frame clonotypes and omits some of them. The repertoire consists of 28,000 or so clones, with approximately 88% occurring once and the leading ten covering 7.7%. The sample comprised peripheral blood. This clonotype originated in a woman aged 45-65 years with active COVID-19.

The CDR3 is CASSTQGGQPQHF. As DNA, the CDR3 is TGTGCCAGCAGCACCCAAGGGGGTCAGCCCCAGCATTTT. The chain links TRBV7-2 to TRBJ1-5; D possibly corresponds to TRBD1 (6 bases). Trimming stripped 5 bases from V and 6 bases from J, with 11 bases between. This CDR3 is 13 amino acids long. Germline-derived CDR1 and CDR2 are SGHTA and FQGNSA.